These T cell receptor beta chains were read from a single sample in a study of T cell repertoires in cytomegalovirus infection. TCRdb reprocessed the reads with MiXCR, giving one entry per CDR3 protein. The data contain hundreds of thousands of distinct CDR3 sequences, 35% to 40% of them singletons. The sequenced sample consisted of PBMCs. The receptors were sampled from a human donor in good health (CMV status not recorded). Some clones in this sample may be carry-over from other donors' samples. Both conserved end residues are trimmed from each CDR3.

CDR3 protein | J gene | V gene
ASSPDSIGVYT | TRBJ1-2 | TRBV4-2
ASSPRASGFYNEQF | TRBJ2-1 | TRBV11-3
ASSSSGQGGDEQF | TRBJ2-1 | TRBV6-1
SVNMGGTATEAF | TRBJ1-1 | TRBV29-1
ASSTIKGQPGGYGYT | TRBJ1-2 | TRBV19
ASSSGPDREINSPLH | TRBJ1-6 | TRBV7-6
ASSLFGDSAYNEQF | TRBJ2-1 | TRBV11-2
ASSPGTGRLHEQF | TRBJ2-1 | TRBV7-9
ASSLSVGLSYEQY | TRBJ2-7 | TRBV27
AIRSLAGGNNEQF | TRBJ2-1 | TRBV10-3
ASSQAGGEGTQY | TRBJ2-5 | TRBV4-1
ASSFSGTETEAF | TRBJ1-1 | TRBV12-3/TRBV12-4
ASSLTPSPYYGYT | TRBJ1-2 | TRBV12-3/TRBV12-4
ASSQDTLDDWGYQPQH | TRBJ1-5 | TRBV4-1
SASGTSGSTSSYEQY | TRBJ2-7 | TRBV20-1
ASSRYSGLAELF | TRBJ1-4 | TRBV19
SVTPRDRGSYNEQF | TRBJ2-1 | TRBV29-1
ASSFGLLGNTGELF | TRBJ2-2 | TRBV6-8
ASSEPGQGKETQY | TRBJ2-5 | TRBV6-1
ASSKGQVGAYNEQF | TRBJ2-1 | TRBV4-3
SASPGPNQPPH | TRBJ1-5 | TRBV20-1
ASVPGGQKNTEAF | TRBJ1-1 | TRBV12-5
ASSPGSQGDYGYT | TRBJ1-2 | TRBV28
ASRPTSYNEQF | TRBJ2-1 | TRBV6-2/TRBV6-3
ASSYSGSREGRSDTQY | TRBJ2-3 | TRBV6-6
ASSFQLPGSNTGELF | TRBJ2-2 | TRBV28
ASSQDMNIGTGAGKLF | TRBJ1-4 | TRBV4-1
ASRRDRGNVYGYT | TRBJ1-2 | TRBV6-5
ATSRDNEQF | TRBJ2-1 | TRBV15
SAGRPSATYEQY | TRBJ2-7 | TRBV20-1
ASSPLREGEQY | TRBJ2-7 | TRBV27